These T cell receptor beta chains were read from a single sample in a study of cytomegalovirus exposure and HLA in healthy donors. This table comes from immunoSEQ multiplex PCR, and its TCRdb copy is limited to in-frame clones, with some not included. The repertoire holds some 120,000 clones, with around 78% as singletons. The sequenced material came from PBMCs. These receptors were taken from a man aged 35-49 years in good health and CMV-seronegative. The CDR3 runs from the conserved cysteine through the conserved F or W. The D gene is left open where the match is weak. Expanded clones get a size class; other rows say once, few or many, or leave the size out.

-	TRBV5-6	TRBJ2-1	-	TGTGCCAGCAGCTTTTTACAGAGCTACAATGAGCAGTTCTTC	CASSFLQSYNEQFF
TRBD1	TRBV7-9	TRBJ2-7	-	TGTGCCAGCAGCTCACGCCGGGACAGAATTTTCTCCTACGAGCAGTACTTC	CASSSRRDRIFSYEQYF
TRBD2	TRBV14	TRBJ2-1	-	TGTGCCAGCAGCCGGACTAGCGGGACATACAATGAGCAGTTCTTC	CASSRTSGTYNEQFF
TRBD1	TRBV5-1	TRBJ2-2	-	TGCGCCAGCAGGGGCGGGACAGGAAACACCGGGGAGCTGTTTTTT	CASRGGTGNTGELFF
TRBD1	TRBV9	TRBJ2-2	-	TGTGCCAGCAGCCCATCGGACAGGGCCGGCGGGGAGCTGTTTTTT	CASSPSDRAGGELFF
TRBD1	TRBV9	TRBJ1-1	-	TGTGCCAGCATAGACAGGGCTGGTGAAGCTTTCTTT	CASIDRAGEAFF
TRBD1	TRBV28	TRBJ1-2	-	TGTGCCAGCAGTTCGCGGGACAGGGTATTGCATGGCTACACCTTC	CASSSRDRVLHGYTF
-	TRBV30	TRBJ2-7	-	TGTGCCTGCCGGGACAAGAGGGACCTTACGCAGTACTTC	CACRDKRDLTQYF
TRBD1	TRBV30	TRBJ2-7	once	TGTGCCTGGAGCAGAGGGGGCACGTCGACTCCCGAGCAGTACTTC	CAWSRGGTSTPEQYF
TRBD1	TRBV15	TRBJ1-2	-	TGTGCCACCAGCAGAGGGAGGGACAGGGATAACTATGGCTACACCTTC	CATSRGRDRDNYGYTF
TRBD1	TRBV5-4	TRBJ2-5	once	TGTGCCAGCAGCAGCAGACTGACAGGGTCAACGGAGACCCAGTACTTC	CASSSRLTGSTETQYF